The 17 T cell receptor beta chains listed next were all sequenced from one sample in a study of shared clonotypes between healthy human individuals. Sequenced by immunoSEQ multiplex PCR; TCRdb stores in-frame clones only, minus some. In the table there are about 2.4 million clones, about 92% of which are singletons. Material: naive CD4+ T cells sorted from blood. Subset: CD45RA+ positively selected. The receptor source for this set is a man aged 18 to 29 in good health.

Comments on this clone: This CDR3 is also generated by other DNA sequences in the sample. The chain carries TRBV20-1 and TRBJ2-7, with TRBD1 identical over 7 bases. Trimming at V came to 4 bases and at J to 4 bases, leaving 1 base not matched to a gene. This CDR3 contains 11 residues. Germline values: CDR1 DFQATT, CDR2 SNEGSKA (reference sequence). As DNA, the CDR3 is TGCAGTGCTAAGGACAGGTACGAGCAGTACTTC. Its translation: CSAKDRYEQYF.

A single count supports this clone. The chain uses TRBV14 and TRBJ1-2; 11 positions match TRBD1. The CDR3 length is 19 residues. Germline V gene lookup returns CDR1 SGHDN and CDR2 FVKESK. Trimming took 2 bases from V and 0 from J; bases not matched to a gene: 11. DNA of the CDR3: TGTGCCAGCAGCCAAATAAGATCCGGGACAGGGGGTACTAACTATGGCTACACCTTC. This encodes CASSQIRSGTGGTNYGYTF.

The V gene is TRBV7-2, the J gene TRBJ2-4; unclear D gene. Per germline, CDR1 SGHTA and CDR2 FQGNSA. The length of the CDR3 is 14 residues. V lost 3 bases and J lost 7, with 13 bases in between. The CDR3 region is CASSFDTYPNIQYF. Here the CDR3 DNA reads TGTGCCAGCAGCTTTGACACCTACCCGAACATTCAGTACTTC.

The sample holds one count of this clone. J is TRBJ1-4 and V is TRBV15; weak D call: TRBD1 (5 bases). Germline CDR1 and CDR2: LNHNV and YYDKDF (reference sequence). Trimming took off 0 bases at V and 7 bases at J, with 9 bases between the two ends. There are 14 residues in the CDR3. For the CDR3, the DNA is TGTGCCACCAGCAGAGACCGCCAGGGTGAAAAACTGTTTTTT. This codes for CATSRDRQGEKLFF. Full variable domain (rest looked up from reference TRBV15 and TRBJ1-4): DAMVIQNPRYQVTQFGKPVTLSCSQTLNHNVMYWYQQKSSQAPKLLFHYYDKDFNNEADTPDNFQSRRPNTSFCFLDIRSPGLGDTAMYLCATSRDRQGEKLFFGSGTQLSVL.

To note about this clone: Distinct nucleotide sequences in the sample also encode this CDR3. The chain is built from TRBV5-1 and TRBJ1-1, with a tentative D call TRBD1 (5 bases). Trimming shortened V by 1 base and J by 0 bases, and 7 bases separated the two germline ends. This CDR3 has 14 residues. The germline V gene has CDR1 SGHRS and CDR2 YFSETQ. In nucleotides, the CDR3 is TGCGCCAGCAGCTTGACAGGTCTGAACACTGAAGCTTTCTTT. Amino acids: CASSLTGLNTEAFF.

V gene TRBV20-1 combines with J gene TRBJ2-3; 7 bases are shared with TRBD1. The CDR3 length is 11 residues. The V gene's germline CDR1 is DFQATT and CDR2 SNEGSKA (reference sequence). Trimming took 5 bases from V and 9 from J; bases not matched to a gene: 5. The CDR3 DNA reads as TGCAGTGCTCTCGGACAGGAAACGCAGTATTTT. This gives the protein CSALGQETQYF.

This chain uses TRBV28 with TRBJ2-7; TRBD1 matches 8 bases. CDR1 and CDR2 from the germline V gene are MDHEN and SYDVKM. Losses at the gene ends were 1 base for V and 2 bases for J; bases not matched to a gene: 7. The CDR3 runs to 16 residues. This CDR3 is CASSLFGWDRTYEQYF. The CDR3 region has the DNA TGTGCCAGCAGTTTATTCGGTTGGGACAGGACCTACGAGCAGTACTTC.

The CDR3 reads CASKQGGPNSPLHF. In DNA, the CDR3 is TGTGCCAGTAAACAGGGCGGTCCGAATTCACCCCTCCACTTT. The J gene is TRBJ1-6, the V gene TRBV19; possibly TRBD1 for D (6 bases). Per the germline V gene, CDR1 is LNHDA and CDR2 is SQIVND (reference sequence). Trimming left V 7 bases short and J 7 bases short, with 14 bases between. This CDR3 region has 14 residues.

Note on this clone: At the DNA level, this CDR3 is encoded by other sequences in the same sample as well. This chain joins TRBV9 and TRBJ1-3; D is ambiguous. Germline CDR1 and CDR2: SGDLS and YYNGEE. V lost 0 bases and J lost 1, with 5 bases in between. This CDR3 has 14 amino acids. CDR3 nucleotides: TGTGCCAGCAGCGTAGCCCTTTCTGGAAACACCATATATTTT. Translated: CASSVALSGNTIYF. Full variable domain (outside the CDR3, taken from reference TRBV9 and TRBJ1-3): DSGVTQTPKHLITATGQRVTLRCSPRSGDLSVYWYQQSLDQGLQFLIQYYNGEERAKGNILERFSAQQFPDLHSELNLSSLELGDSALYFCASSVALSGNTIYFGEGSWLTVV.

As to this clone: Within the sample, other DNA sequences also encode this same CDR3. J is TRBJ1-4 and V is TRBV5-4, with 7 bases that match TRBD1. CDR1 and CDR2 from the germline V gene are SGHNT and YYREEE (reference sequence). V lost 3 bases and J lost 2; bases outside the gene matches: 1. The CDR3 is 14 residues long. The DNA for the CDR3 is TGTGCCAGCAGCTCACAGGGGACTAATGAAAAACTGTTTTTT. Protein product: CASSSQGTNEKLFF.

This rearrangement joins TRBV25-1 to TRBJ2-5; tentatively, D is TRBD1 or TRBD2 (6 bases each). The CDR3 is made up of 15 amino acids. CDR1 is MGHDK, CDR2 SYGVNS, per germline. Trimming took 0 bases from V and 5 from J, leaving 13 bases between them. The CDR3 loop reads CASSEYWGDTETQYF. The DNA of the CDR3 is TGTGCCAGCAGTGAATATTGGGGGGACACGGAGACCCAGTACTTC.

The genes are TRBV7-6 and TRBJ2-2; D tentatively reads TRBD1 or TRBD2 (5 bases each). From germline, CDR1 is SGHVS and CDR2 FNYEAQ. The CDR3 covers 15 residues. V lost 2 bases, J lost 4 bases, and 11 bases lay in between. CDR3 sequence: CASSLFRDLTGELFF. CDR3 nucleotide sequence: TGTGCCAGCAGCTTATTTCGGGACCTCACCGGGGAGCTGTTTTTT. The variable domain in full, completed from reference TRBV7-6 and TRBJ2-2, reads GAGVSQSPRYKVTKRGQDVALRCDPISGHVSLYWYRQALGQGPEFLTYFNYEAQQDKSGLPNDRFSAERPEGSISTLTIQRTEQRDSAMYRCASSLFRDLTGELFFGEGSRLTVL.

The rearrangement uses TRBV6-1 and TRBJ2-7, with TRBD1 identical over 7 bases. The V gene's germline CDR1 is MNHNS and CDR2 SASEGT. Unmatched junction bases numbered 16, after V lost 10 bases and J lost 4 bases. The length of the CDR3 is 15 residues. This chain's CDR3 is CANSWTGYLGYEQYF. CDR3 in DNA: TGTGCCAACTCCTGGACAGGATACCTTGGGTACGAGCAGTACTTC.

V gene TRBV9 combines with J gene TRBJ1-1; D is unresolved. V lost 2 bases, J lost 4 bases, and 12 bases lay in between. This CDR3 has 14 amino acids. Germline assignment: CDR1 SGDLS and CDR2 YYNGEE. CDR3 in amino acids: CASSVLSRLTEAFF. In nucleotides, the CDR3 is TGTGCCAGCAGCGTCTTATCTAGGCTCACTGAAGCTTTCTTT.

The chain has TRBV7-2 and TRBJ1-5; 10 nucleotides line up with TRBD1. The J segment lost 6 bases and the V segment lost 1 base, leaving 6 bases of the junction unmatched. Germline V gene data show CDR1 as SGHTA and CDR2 as FQGNSA. This CDR3 has 16 residues. This chain's CDR3 is CASSLVSTGGGQPQHF. The CDR3 region has the DNA TGTGCCAGCAGCTTAGTTTCGACAGGGGGCGGTCAGCCCCAGCATTTT.

The V call is TRBV18, the J call TRBJ1-2; 8 positions match TRBD1. The germline V gene encodes CDR1 KGHSH and CDR2 LQKENI. This CDR3 is built from 16 residues. Trimming at V came to 3 bases and at J to 5 bases, leaving 11 bases not matched to a gene. The CDR3 region has the DNA TGTGCCAGCTCACCGCAGCAGGGGGCAGAGATATATGGCTACACCTTC. It codes for CASSPQQGAEIYGYTF.

The gene calls are TRBV4-3 and TRBJ2-3, with D tentatively TRBD2 (6 bases). Trimming took 4 bases from V and 2 from J, leaving 19 bases between them. The length of the CDR3 is 17 residues. Per germline, CDR1 LGHNA and CDR2 YSLEER. CDR3 sequence (DNA): TGCGCCAGCAGCCCCCCTCGGGACTGCCCGAACACAGATACGCAGTATTTT. Its protein is CASSPPRDCPNTDTQYF.